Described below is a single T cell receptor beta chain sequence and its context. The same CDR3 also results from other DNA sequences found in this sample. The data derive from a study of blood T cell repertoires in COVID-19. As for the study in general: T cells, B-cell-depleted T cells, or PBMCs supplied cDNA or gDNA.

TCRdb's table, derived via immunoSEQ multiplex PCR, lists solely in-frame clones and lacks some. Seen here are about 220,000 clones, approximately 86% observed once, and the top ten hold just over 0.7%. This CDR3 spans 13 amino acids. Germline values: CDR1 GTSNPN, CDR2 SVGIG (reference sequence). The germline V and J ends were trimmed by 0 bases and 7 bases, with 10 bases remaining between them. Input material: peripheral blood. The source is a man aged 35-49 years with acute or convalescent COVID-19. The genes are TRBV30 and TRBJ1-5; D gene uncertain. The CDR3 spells CAWSVRGNQPQHF. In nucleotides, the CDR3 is TGTGCCTGGAGTGTTCGGGGTAACCAGCCCCAGCATTTT.